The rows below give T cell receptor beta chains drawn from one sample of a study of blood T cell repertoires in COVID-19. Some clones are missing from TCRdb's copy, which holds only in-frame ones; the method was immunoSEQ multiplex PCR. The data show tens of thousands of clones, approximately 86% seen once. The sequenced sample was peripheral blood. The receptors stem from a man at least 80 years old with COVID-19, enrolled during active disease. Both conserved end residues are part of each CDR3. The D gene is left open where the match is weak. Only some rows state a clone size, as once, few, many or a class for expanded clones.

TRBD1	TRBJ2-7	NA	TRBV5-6	TGTGCCAGCAGCCCCGGGACAGGGATAAGGAACGAGCAGTACTTC	CASSPGTGIRNEQYF
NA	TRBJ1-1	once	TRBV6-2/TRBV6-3	TGTGCCAGCAGTCGCCTCGGGGGGGACTCACACACTGAAGCTTTCTTT	CASSRLGGDSHTEAFF
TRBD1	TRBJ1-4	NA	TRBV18	TGTGCCAGCTCCCAAGACAGGGGAAGTGAAAAACTGTTTTTT	CASSQDRGSEKLFF
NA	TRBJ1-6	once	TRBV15	TGTGCCACCAGCAGGGAGGGGTGGTCACCCCTCCACTTT	CATSREGWSPLHF
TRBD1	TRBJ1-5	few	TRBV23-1	TGCGCCAGCAGTCCGCAGTCCCGGGACAGGGTTCATCAGCCCCAGCATTTT	CASSPQSRDRVHQPQHF
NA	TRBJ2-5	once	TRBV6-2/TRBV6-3	TGTGCCAGCAGTTACTCCCCCTGGTCAGGGCGTAACCAAGAGACCCAGTACTTC	CASSYSPWSGRNQETQYF
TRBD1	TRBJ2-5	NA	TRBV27	TGTGCCAGCAGAAGGAACCGGGACAGGGGGGAGACCCAGTACTTC	CASRRNRDRGETQYF
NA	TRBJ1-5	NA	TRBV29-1	TGCAGCGTTGAGTCGGCGGGTCAGCCCCAGCATTTT	CSVESAGQPQHF
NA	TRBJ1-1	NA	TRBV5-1	TGCGCCAGCAGCTCGGGAGGGCAGGGGTGGAACACTGAAGCTTTCTTT	CASSSGGQGWNTEAFF
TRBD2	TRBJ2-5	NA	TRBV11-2	TGTGCCAGCAGCTTGGGACTAGCGGGGGGTTATGAGGAGACCCAGTACTTC	CASSLGLAGGYEETQYF
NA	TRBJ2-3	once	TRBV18	TGTGCCAGCTCACCTTTTTCCGGGGGAACCACAGATACGCAGTATTTT	CASSPFSGGTTDTQYF
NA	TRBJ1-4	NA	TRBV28	TGTGCCAGCAGTTTCCCGGGGGGCCCTAATGAAAAACTGTTTTTT	CASSFPGGPNEKLFF
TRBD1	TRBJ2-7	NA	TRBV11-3	TGTGCCAGCAGCTTAGGACAGGGCCTAGGGGAGCAGTACTTC	CASSLGQGLGEQYF
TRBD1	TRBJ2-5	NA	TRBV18	TGTGCCAGCTCCCAGGGGGCCGGGGAGACCCAGTACTTC	CASSQGAGETQYF
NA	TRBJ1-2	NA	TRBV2	TGTGCCAGCAGTGTGGTACAGGGTCGCTACACCTTC	CASSVVQGRYTF
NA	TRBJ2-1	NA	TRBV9	TGTGCCAGCAGCGTCCGGGGGTTGCCAGGCTCCTACAATGAGCAGTTCTTC	CASSVRGLPGSYNEQFF
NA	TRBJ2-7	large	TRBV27	TGTGCCAGCAGTTCGTCTCCCCCTCGGGCCCCCGGGGTTTACGAGCAGTACTTC	CASSSSPPRAPGVYEQYF
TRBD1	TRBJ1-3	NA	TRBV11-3	TGTGCCAGCAGCTTGGGACAGGACTCTGGAAACACCATATATTTT	CASSLGQDSGNTIYF
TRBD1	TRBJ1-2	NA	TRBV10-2	TGCGCCAGCAGTAGGACAGGGATGAACTATGGCTACACCTTC	CASSRTGMNYGYTF
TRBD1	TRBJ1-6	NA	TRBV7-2	TGTGCCAGCAGCCCGAACCTACAGGGGAGTTCACCCCTCCACTTT	CASSPNLQGSSPLHF
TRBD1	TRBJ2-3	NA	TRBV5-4	TGTGCCAGCAGCTCCGGGACAGGGTTTCCAGATACGCAGTATTTT	CASSSGTGFPDTQYF
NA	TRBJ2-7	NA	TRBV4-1	TGTGCCAGCAGCCTCGGCCAGGGCCCCTACGAGCAGTACTTC	CASSLGQGPYEQYF
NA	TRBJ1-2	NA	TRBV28	TGTGCCAGCAGTCTTAACTATGGCTACACCTTC	CASSLNYGYTF
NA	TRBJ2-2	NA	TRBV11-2	TGTGCCAGCAGCTTAGGTTCGGCAGGGGTGGTCACCGGGGAGCTGTTTTTT	CASSLGSAGVVTGELFF
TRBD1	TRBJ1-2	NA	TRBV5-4	TGTGCCAGCAGTCCAGGGACAGGACCCTATGGCTACACCTTC	CASSPGTGPYGYTF
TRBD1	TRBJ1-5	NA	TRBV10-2	TGCGCCAGCAGTGTTACAGGGGGCAATCAGCCCCAGCATTTT	CASSVTGGNQPQHF
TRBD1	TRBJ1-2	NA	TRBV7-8	TGTGCCAGCAGCCCTCTTATGGACAGGGGCAATGGCTACACCTTC	CASSPLMDRGNGYTF
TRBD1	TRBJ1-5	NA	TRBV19	TGTGCCAGTAGTATAGTAGGCACAGGGGGACAGCCCCAGCATTTT	CASSIVGTGGQPQHF
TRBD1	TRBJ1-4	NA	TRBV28	TGTGCCAGCAGTAAGACAGGGACTAATGAAAAACTGTTTTTT	CASSKTGTNEKLFF
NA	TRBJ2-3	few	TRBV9	TGTGCCAGCAGCGTAGAAGGACATGCGCGCCCAGATACGCAGTATTTT	CASSVEGHARPDTQYF
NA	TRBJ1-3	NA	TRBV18	TGTGCCAGCTCACCATACCCTCCAGGGAATGAGAACACCATATATTTT	CASSPYPPGNENTIYF
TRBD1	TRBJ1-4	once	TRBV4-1	TGCGCCAGCAGCCCTGCGCCGGGACAGGGACGAGGAAAACTGTTTTTT	CASSPAPGQGRGKLFF
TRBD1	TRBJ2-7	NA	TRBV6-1	TGTGCCAGCAGTGCCGTACCGGGACAGGGGGCCTACGAGCAGTACTTC	CASSAVPGQGAYEQYF
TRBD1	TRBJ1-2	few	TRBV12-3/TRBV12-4	TGTGCCAGCGGCGGACAGGGGTATGGCTACACCTTC	CASGGQGYGYTF
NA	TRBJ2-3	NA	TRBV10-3	TGTGCCATCAGGGGGAGGCGATCCGACACAGATACGCAGTATTTT	CAIRGRRSDTDTQYF
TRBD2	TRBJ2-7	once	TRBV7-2	TGTGCCAGCAGCTGGCTAGCGGGGGGAACCTACGAGCAGTACTTC	CASSWLAGGTYEQYF
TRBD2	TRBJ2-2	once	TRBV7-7	TGTGCCAGCAGCACCGCAACGGGACTAGCGGGGTATTATAACACCGGGGAGCTGTTTTTT	CASSTATGLAGYYNTGELFF
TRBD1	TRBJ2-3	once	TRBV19	TGTGCCAGTAGTTCCAGACAGGGGGGGACAGATACGCAGTATTTT	CASSSRQGGTDTQYF